These 26 T cell receptor beta chains were sequenced from one sample in a study of OX40 agonist ivuxolimab in advanced cancers. Profiling relied on immunoSEQ multiplex PCR, and the TCRdb table lists in-frame clones only, not all of them. Of 30,000 to 45,000 clones in the sample, more than 70% were seen once. The sample was CD4+ or CD8+ T cells sorted from blood, taken in a trial of the OX40 agonist ivuxolimab. The receptors derive from an adult with an advanced solid tumor such as melanoma, head and neck, liver or kidney cancer.

This chain joins TRBV19 and TRBJ1-2, with D tentatively TRBD1 (5 bases). The CDR3 has 12 amino acids. The germline gives CDR1 LNHDA, CDR2 SQIVND (reference sequence). V lost 11 bases and J 4 bases, leaving 14 bases between the germline ends. In DNA form, the CDR3 reads TGTGCCTCGTGGACAATCGGCTATGGCTACACCTTC. Its protein product is CASWTIGYGYTF.

The gene calls are TRBV4-1 and TRBJ2-1; D may be TRBD2 (6 bases). The CDR3 runs 15 residues. Germline CDR1 is MGHRA and CDR2 is YSYEKL. Between the trimmed V and J ends, which lost 1 base and 0 bases, there was a span of 7 bases. This CDR3 is CASSQVAASYNEQFF. DNA for the CDR3: TGCGCCAGCAGCCAAGTAGCGGCCTCCTACAATGAGCAGTTCTTC.

The rearrangement links TRBV9 to TRBJ2-2; no definite D call. Germline values: CDR1 SGDLS, CDR2 YYNGEE. This CDR3 spans 14 amino acids. The ends were cut back, 2 bases at V and 7 bases at J, with 12 bases in the middle. CDR3 bases: TGTGCCAGCAGCGTGTTGGAGTGGGACGGGGAGCTGTTTTTT. Residues: CASSVLEWDGELFF. The full variable domain, with the rest looked up from reference TRBV9 and TRBJ2-2, is DSGVTQTPKHLITATGQRVTLRCSPRSGDLSVYWYQQSLDQGLQFLIQYYNGEERAKGNILERFSAQQFPDLHSELNLSSLELGDSALYFCASSVLEWDGELFFGEGSRLTVL.

The chain links TRBV6-5 to TRBJ2-5; 7 nucleotides match TRBD1. CDR1 is MNHEY and CDR2 is SVGAGI in the germline V gene. V shed 0 bases, J shed 2 bases, and the junction held 3 bases outside the gene matches. The CDR3 extends over 15 amino acids. The DNA of the CDR3 is TGTGCCAGCAGTTACTCGGACAGGATTCAAGAGACCCAGTACTTC. This gives the protein CASSYSDRIQETQYF.

The chain is built from TRBV7-9 and TRBJ2-6; D unclear. Deletions cut 7 bases from V and 0 bases from J, with 7 bases between. Germline lookup yields CDR1 SEHNR and CDR2 FQNEAQ (reference sequence). The CDR3 has 14 amino acids. CDR3 DNA sequence: TGTGCCAGCACGCAACGCTCTGGGGCCAACGTCCTGACTTTC. Protein product: CASTQRSGANVLTF.

This chain links TRBV29-1 with TRBJ2-7; 7 bases agree with TRBD2. V dropped 7 bases and J dropped 1; count of bases not matched to a gene: 10. This CDR3 is built from 14 residues. Germline V gives CDR1 SQVTM, CDR2 ANQGSEA. DNA of the CDR3: TGCAGCGCGGGTTTAGCGGGTCCGTCCTACGAGCAGTACTTC. Translating gives CSAGLAGPSYEQYF.

The chain carries TRBV19 and TRBJ2-1; D is possibly TRBD1 (6 bases). Per the germline V gene, CDR1 is LNHDA and CDR2 is SQIVND (reference sequence). V was shortened by 5 bases and J by 4 bases, with 18 bases between the two germline ends. The CDR3 runs to 16 residues. The CDR3 protein is CASSSYRVGVYNEQFF. Written as DNA, the CDR3 is TGTGCCAGTAGTTCCTACAGGGTCGGAGTTTACAATGAGCAGTTCTTC.

This clone is medium-sized in the sample. The chain uses TRBV5-4 and TRBJ2-7; the match to TRBD2 covers 13 bases. Germline CDR1 SGHNT, CDR2 YYREEE (reference sequence). The V and J ends lost 3 bases and 1 base, in that order; junction bases with no gene match: 1. There are 15 residues in the CDR3. The CDR3 DNA sequence: TGTGCCAGCAGCTCGGGACTAGCGGGGTCCTACGAGCAGTACTTC. Its translation is CASSSGLAGSYEQYF.

This clone was detected a few times. The V gene is TRBV13, the J gene TRBJ2-1, with D perhaps matching TRBD1 (6 bases). V gave up 0 bases and J gave up 6 bases, with 12 bases separating them. CDR1 is PRHDT and CDR2 is FYEKMQ in the germline V gene (reference sequence). The length of the CDR3 is 15 residues. The CDR3 nucleotides read TGTGCCAGCAGCTTAGGCCTCCAGGGGCTCAATGAGCAGTTCTTC. Its protein is CASSLGLQGLNEQFF. Based on the CDR3 plus reference TRBV13 and TRBJ2-1, the full variable domain is AAGVIQSPRHLIKEKRETATLKCYPIPRHDTVYWYQQGPGQDPQFLISFYEKMQSDKGSIPDRFSAQQFSDYHSELNMSSLELGDSALYFCASSLGLQGLNEQFFGPGTRLTVL.

In this sample, this clone turned up a few times. The gene calls are TRBV19 and TRBJ1-5; weak D call: TRBD1 (6 bases). V dropped 3 bases and J dropped 0 bases, with 9 bases sitting between them. CDR1 and CDR2 from the germline V gene are LNHDA and SQIVND (reference sequence). The CDR3 sequence is 15 residues long. CDR3 sequence reads: CASSMGHYSNQPQHF. CDR3 coding DNA: TGTGCCAGTAGTATGGGACACTATAGCAATCAGCCCCAGCATTTT.

The J gene is TRBJ2-7, the V gene TRBV29-1, with D possibly TRBD1 on 6 matching bases. Germline-derived CDR1 and CDR2 are SQVTM and ANQGSEA. There are 14 residues in the CDR3. The ends were cut back, 3 bases at V and 3 bases at J, with 15 bases in the middle. In DNA, the CDR3 is TGCAGCGTTGACGGCCTAACAGGGAACTACGAGCAGTACTTC. It translates to CSVDGLTGNYEQYF.

V gene TRBV27 combines with J gene TRBJ1-6, with 7 bases identical to TRBD1. Per the germline V gene, CDR1 is MNHEY and CDR2 is SMNVEV (reference sequence). The length of the CDR3 is 16 residues. With 2 bases clipped from V and 9 bases from J, the junction kept 10 bases outside the gene matches. Here the CDR3 DNA reads TGTGCCAGCAGTTTACTCCCGGGACAGCTTACTTCACCCCTCCACTTT. Encoded protein: CASSLLPGQLTSPLHF.

The CDR3 DNA sequence: TGTGCCAGCAGTGAATTCGTCATCCGTTCCAACACAGATACGCAGTATTTT. The encoded protein is CASSEFVIRSNTDTQYF. This chain connects TRBV6-1 to TRBJ2-3; D remains unclear. Between the trimmed V and J ends, which lost 2 bases and 2 bases, there was a span of 17 bases. The germline V gene has CDR1 MNHNS and CDR2 SASEGT. CDR3 length equals 17 residues.

The rearrangement links TRBV6-6 to TRBJ2-1; no clear D gene. V lost 2 bases and J 6 bases, leaving 5 bases between the germline ends. The CDR3 has 12 amino acids. CDR1 MNHNY and CDR2 SVGAGI come from the germline V gene (reference sequence). This CDR3 reads CASSYGVNEQFF. The CDR3 DNA is TGTGCCAGCAGTTACGGCGTCAATGAGCAGTTCTTC.

The chain has TRBV27 and TRBJ2-1; 8 nucleotides match TRBD2. CDR1 and CDR2 from the germline V gene are MNHEY and SMNVEV (reference sequence). CDR3 length: 16 residues. After removal of 2 bases from V and 2 bases from J, the junction contained 5 bases not matched to a gene. The chain's CDR3 is CASSLDGGGTYNEQFF. The CDR3 DNA is TGTGCCAGCAGTTTAGATGGCGGGGGGACCTACAATGAGCAGTTCTTC.

The rearrangement joins TRBV7-3 to TRBJ2-2; D call uncertain. The CDR3 consists of 16 residues. V lost 5 bases, J lost 1 base, and 14 bases lay in between. Germline-derived CDR1 and CDR2 are SGHTA and FQGTGA. In nucleotides, the CDR3 is TGTGCCAGCAGCCCCTGGACGTCCGGGAACACCGGGGAGCTGTTTTTT. Translation gives CASSPWTSGNTGELFF.

This clone was found once. V and J are TRBV9 and TRBJ2-7; D is ambiguous. CDR1 and CDR2 from the germline V gene are SGDLS and YYNGEE. V was cut by 0 bases and J by 0 bases, with 7 bases left in between. The CDR3 has 14 residues. CDR3 region: CASSVGSDSYEQYF. Here the CDR3 DNA reads TGTGCCAGCAGCGTAGGTTCAGACTCCTACGAGCAGTACTTC.

The chain combines TRBV27 with TRBJ2-1; 7 bases line up with TRBD2. The CDR3 totals 14 residues. The germline V gene has CDR1 MNHEY and CDR2 SMNVEV (reference sequence). V lost 7 bases and J lost 7; bases outside the gene matches: 10. CDR3 nucleotide sequence: TGTGCCAGCACCAAGGAGACTAGCAGTAATGAGCAGTTCTTC. Amino acids: CASTKETSSNEQFF.

The V gene is TRBV15, the J gene TRBJ2-7; 15 bases match TRBD2. There are 13 residues in the CDR3. V was clipped by 8 bases and J by 4 bases; unmatched bases: 0. The germline CDR1 and CDR2 sequences are LNHNV and YYDKDF (reference sequence). The CDR3 DNA sequence: TGTGCCACCGGGACTAGCGGGAGGTACGAGCAGTACTTC. Translation: CATGTSGRYEQYF.

The chain links TRBV18 to TRBJ2-1, with 12 bases identical to TRBD2. V lost 3 bases, J lost 5 bases, and 5 bases stayed unmatched. Germline CDR1 and CDR2: KGHSH and LQKENI. This CDR3 spans 16 amino acids. CDR3 in amino acids: CASSPLAGGYDNEQFF. The CDR3 DNA reads TGTGCCAGCTCACCCCTAGCGGGAGGGTATGACAATGAGCAGTTCTTC.

The chain links TRBV9 to TRBJ2-1, with 10 bases lining up with TRBD2. With 3 bases clipped from V and 8 bases from J, the junction kept 8 bases outside the gene matches. The CDR3 length is 15 residues. The V gene's germline CDR1 is SGDLS and CDR2 YYNGEE. This chain's CDR3 is CASSARPSGRYEQFF. The CDR3 nucleotides are TGTGCCAGCAGCGCCCGTCCTAGCGGGAGATATGAGCAGTTCTTC.

This sequence joins TRBV27 and TRBJ2-6; D ambiguous. The CDR3 is made up of 14 amino acids. Per the germline V gene, CDR1 is MNHEY and CDR2 is SMNVEV (reference sequence). Trimming shortened V by 6 bases and J by 1 base, and 7 bases separated the two germline ends. The CDR3 loop is CASSPFSGANVLTF. The CDR3 bases are TGTGCCAGCAGCCCCTTTTCTGGGGCCAACGTCCTGACTTTC.

The chain has TRBV9 and TRBJ2-3; 11 nucleotides line up with TRBD2. The germline V gene has CDR1 SGDLS and CDR2 YYNGEE. The CDR3 is 16 amino acids. V shed 1 base, J shed 4 bases, and the junction held 5 bases outside the gene matches. The CDR3, as DNA: TGTGCCAGCAGCGTACCCCTAGCGGGAGGTGCAGATACGCAGTATTTT. Translation gives CASSVPLAGGADTQYF.

The chain recombines TRBV28 with TRBJ2-1, with TRBD2 matching over 9 bases. J gave up 9 bases and V 2 bases, and 8 bases lay outside the gene matches. The germline gives CDR1 MDHEN, CDR2 SYDVKM. CDR3 length: 15 amino acids. The CDR3 sequence: CASSLVGGRAVEQFF. CDR3 coding DNA: TGTGCCAGCAGTTTAGTGGGCGGGAGGGCCGTTGAGCAGTTCTTC.

The chain joins TRBV2 to TRBJ1-1, with D possibly TRBD1 on 5 matching bases. The CDR3 is 15 amino acids. The germline V and J ends were trimmed by 4 bases and 1 base, with 13 bases remaining between them. The germline CDR1 and CDR2 sequences are SNHLY and FYNNEI. In DNA, the CDR3 is TGTGCCAGCAGTGGCCTCCGTGACAGGAACACTGAAGCTTTCTTT. Protein sequence: CASSGLRDRNTEAFF.

The chain couples TRBV4-3 to TRBJ2-7; no clear D gene. Germline CDR1 reads LGHNA; CDR2 reads YSLEER. Trimming removed 1 base from V and 3 bases from J, with 10 bases in between. The CDR3 length is 14 residues. As DNA, the CDR3 is TGCGCCAGCAGCCAAGGCCCTGGAGACTACGAGCAGTACTTC. Translating it yields CASSQGPGDYEQYF.